This T cell receptor beta chain was captured in a study of spatial heterogeneity in lung cancer. In this sample, this clonotype turned up many times. Antigen unknown. A library made for alpha chains picked up this beta chain off target, so its size means little. V was cut by 6 bases and J by 9 bases, with 18 bases left in between. The CDR3 has 13 residues. Germline-derived CDR1 and CDR2 are DFQATT and SNEGSKA (reference sequence). Overall study results and limits: The estimated TCR-seq coverage of tumor T cells amounted to approximately 7% when looking at alpha chains and roughly 13% when looking at beta chains. One measure, the expanded intratumoral alpha and beta TCR count, tracked tumor mutation counts.

All TCR cDNA molecules were individually tagged with a unique molecular identifier. In TCRdb, the 5' RACE reads were re-called with MiXCR into one record per CDR3 protein. Among around 18,000 distinct CDR3 sequences listed, roughly 5.8% were seen once. Time point of the sample: sample taken at primary tumor resection. This sequence originates from a female donor with early-stage non-small cell lung cancer. The V gene is TRBV20-1, the J gene TRBJ2-1; possible D gene TRBD2, 5 bases. This specimen consisted of lung tumor tissue, obtained at surgery. The CDR3: CSAGPRVEGEQFF. For the CDR3, the DNA is TGCAGTGCAGGGCCTAGAGTAGAGGGTGAGCAGTTCTTC.